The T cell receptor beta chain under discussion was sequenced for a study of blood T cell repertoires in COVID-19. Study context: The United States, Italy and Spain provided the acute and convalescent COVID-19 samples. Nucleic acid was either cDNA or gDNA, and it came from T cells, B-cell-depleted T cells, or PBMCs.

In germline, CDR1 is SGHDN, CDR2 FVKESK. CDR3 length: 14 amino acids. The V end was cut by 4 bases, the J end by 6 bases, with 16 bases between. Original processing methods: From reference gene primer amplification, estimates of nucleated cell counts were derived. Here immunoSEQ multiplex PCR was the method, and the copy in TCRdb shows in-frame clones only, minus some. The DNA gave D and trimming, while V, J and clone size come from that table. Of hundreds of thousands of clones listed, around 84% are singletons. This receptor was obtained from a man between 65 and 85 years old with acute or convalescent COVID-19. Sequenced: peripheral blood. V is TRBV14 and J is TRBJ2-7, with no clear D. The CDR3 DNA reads TGTGCCAGCAGCCGGATAGTCTCCACGGGCGAGCAGTACTTC. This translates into CASSRIVSTGEQYF.